The present entry profiles one TCR beta chain with its context. Its antigen is as yet unknown. The PCR ran on 60 Vbeta and 13 Jbeta primers. The method was immunoSEQ multiplex PCR; TCRdb's version includes in-frame clones alone and lacks a portion of them. This sample has 120,000 to 150,000 clones, with less than 80% found just once. This CDR3 has 15 amino acids. V was clipped by 7 bases and J by 4 bases, with 17 bases between them. Germline assignment: CDR1 MDHEN and CDR2 SYDVKM. This record comes from a study of cytomegalovirus exposure and HLA in healthy donors. About the research overall: Unique TCRs numbering about 87 million, obtained from HLA-typed donors, made up an early data release. General observations from the study: Further analysis was carried out later, and it showed several of the most significant clusters appearing linked to common viral pathogens. The study had only CMV serostatus as immune exposure information. CMV antigen specificity was confirmed in vitro for a few CMV-associated chains.

The sequence was collected from a woman aged 45-65 years in good health and CMV-seropositive. This chain uses TRBV28 with TRBJ1-3; D unclear. Sequenced input: PBMCs. The CDR3 loop reads CASTKQSPSGNTIYF. The CDR3 DNA is TGTGCCAGCACTAAACAGAGTCCTTCGGGAAACACCATATATTTT.